This TCR beta chain came from a study of OX40 agonist ivuxolimab in advanced cancers. Study summary: Ivuxolimab is an agonistic anti-OX40 (CD134) antibody, and patients were treated with it. Participants, approximately 81% male, averaged about 59 years of age, ranging from about 23 to 79.

Germline V gene data show CDR1 as SGHTA and CDR2 as FQGNSA. This CDR3 is 14 amino acids long. The ends were cut back, 10 bases at V and 1 base at J, with 15 bases in the middle. Points on this clone: Its antigen is not known.

The study's findings and limits: At 0.1 to 3.0 mg/kg and by week 6, clonal expansion occurred in CD4+ and CD8+ blood T cells. More expanded clones were found, on average, in CD8+ than in CD4+ T cells.

Produced via immunoSEQ multiplex PCR; TCRdb's table is partial and in-frame only. The sample shows 55,000 to 75,000 clones, roughly 80% of them seen only once. Sequences were derived from CD4+ or CD8+ T cells sorted from blood, sampled in a trial of the OX40 agonist ivuxolimab. This receptor was identified in an adult with an advanced solid tumor such as melanoma, head and neck, liver or kidney cancer. The chain carries TRBV7-2 and TRBJ2-3; maybe TRBD1 (5 bases). CDR3 amino acids: CATTREWGTDTQYF. For the CDR3, the DNA is TGTGCCACAACCAGGGAATGGGGCACAGATACGCAGTATTTT.